The sample holds many counts of the clone carrying this T cell receptor (beta chain). The germline V gene encodes CDR1 SNHLY and CDR2 FYNNEI. The CDR3 length is 14 residues. The V gene lost 9 bases and the J gene lost 5 bases, with 14 bases spanning the gap. The time point here: newly diagnosed GD, antithyroid drugs for less than 3 months. With RNA extracted from PBMCs as input, the TCR library was made. HTBI primers from iRepertoire and Arm-PCR of CDR3 regions yielded the TCR beta libraries. TCRdb ran MiXCR on the multiplex PCR reads and lists one entry per CDR3 protein. The sample has 580,000 or so distinct CDR3 sequences, 15% to 20% seen once; the top ten hold more than 10%. These data come from a study of regulatory T cells in long-lasting Graves disease. This sample was shared with a second study, whose subject was T cells in Graves' hyperthyroidism and ophthalmopathy.

The specimen comprised peripheral blood mononuclear cells (PBMCs), sampled at new diagnosis, from a patient treated with antithyroid drugs. This chain uses TRBV2 with TRBJ1-6, with D possibly TRBD1 on 5 matching bases. This TCR was recovered from a man younger than 35 with Graves disease. The chain's CDR3 is CASGAGPNNSPLHF. The CDR3 DNA reads as TGTGCCAGTGGGGCGGGTCCTAATAATTCACCCCTCCACTTT.